This T cell receptor beta chain was sequenced in a study of control samples from healthy donors and cancer patients (dated by TCRdb to the early 2020s). Library preparation employed the immunoSEQ multiplex PCR assay. In its TCRdb copy, this immuneACCESS table keeps in-frame sequences only and misses some clones. Where compared with another copy, unresolved V genes explain less than half of these, and the others have no known cause. For this sample the table gives about 140,000 clones, of which over 85% were detected only once. The ten largest make up over 9% of the sample. Trimming removed 1 base from V and 2 bases from J; the gene matches leave 7 bases unexplained. As encoded in the germline V gene, CDR1 is MDHEN while CDR2 is SYDVKM. The CDR3 covers 16 residues, taking in both the cysteine and the phenylalanine. Solely the CDR3 DNA is kept, with 48 bases framed from the first base. Note on this clone: Its specific antigen is unknown. The input lacks base qualities; no much larger clone sits a single base away.

The rearranged segments are TRBV28 and TRBJ2-5; 7 of the junction bases match TRBD1. The clonotype was recovered from a man aged 25 to 40 in good health. The specimen was blood. The sequence in DNA is TGTGCCAGCAGTTTATCGACAGGGCCAAATCAAGAGACCCAGTACTTC. Its coded protein is CASSLSTGPNQETQYF.